This T cell receptor beta chain comes out of a study of blood T cell repertoires in COVID-19. Study details: Samples came from the United States, Italy and Spain, spanning acute and convalescent COVID-19. The analysed material was cDNA or gDNA that came from T cells, B-cell-depleted T cells, or PBMCs.

Germline V CDR1 and CDR2: SGHAT, FQNNGV. The junction had 0 bases not matched to a gene; V was cut back by 4 bases and J by 2 bases. This CDR3 region has 15 residues. As originally analysed: Reference gene primers were amplified, and this amplification served to estimate nucleated cell counts. Clones were sequenced by immunoSEQ multiplex PCR, and TCRdb holds only the in-frame ones, with some missing. The V and J calls and the clone size are those of that table, but D and trimming were determined from the DNA. The table records 25,000 to 30,000 clones, roughly 88% of them present only once. Sequenced input: peripheral blood. The source is a human donor in a cohort sampled during active COVID-19. V usage is TRBV11-2 and J usage is TRBJ2-2, with TRBD1 matching 11 bases. The CDR3 loop reads CASSWTGGNTGELFF. The DNA for the CDR3 is TGTGCCAGCAGCTGGACAGGGGGCAACACCGGGGAGCTGTTTTTT.